These 21 T cell receptor beta chains originate from one sample sequenced in a study of technical replicates of blood from several donors. Measured with immunoSEQ multiplex PCR; TCRdb has only the in-frame clones, and not every one. The table records about 54,000 clones, about 95% of them present only once. The sequenced sample consisted of T cells isolated from PBMCs. These receptors were obtained from a human donor in good health.

This chain links TRBV18 with TRBJ1-5; D not resolved. This CDR3 contains 13 residues. Germline CDR1 and CDR2: KGHSH and LQKENI. Trimming pared 4 bases from V and 1 base from J, leaving 5 bases between. CDR3 sequence reads: CASSQESNQPQHF. The CDR3 DNA sequence: TGTGCCAGCTCACAAGAGAGCAATCAGCCCCAGCATTTT.

CDR3 protein: CASSLGASTDTQYF. The DNA for the CDR3 is TGTGCCAGCAGCTTGGGGGCTAGCACAGATACGCAGTATTTT. V and J are TRBV5-6 and TRBJ2-3; no clear D. V gave up 0 bases and J gave up 0 bases, with 5 bases separating them. The CDR3 length is 14 residues. CDR1 and CDR2 (germline): SGHDT, YYEEEE.

The J gene is TRBJ1-2, the V gene TRBV7-2; a weak D match, TRBD1 (5 bases). CDR1 and CDR2 from the germline V gene are SGHTA and FQGNSA. Trimming cost V 4 bases and J 6 bases, with 15 bases left between them. This CDR3 region has 14 residues. The CDR3 region has the DNA TGTGCCAGCAGCTATGACAGCGGGGCGGATGGCTACACCTTC. Its protein product is CASSYDSGADGYTF.

The chain links TRBV9 to TRBJ2-7; 7 bases match TRBD1. With 1 base clipped from V and 5 bases from J, the junction kept 6 bases outside the gene matches. The CDR3 is 14 amino acids. Germline V gene data show CDR1 as SGDLS and CDR2 as YYNGEE. The DNA for the CDR3 is TGTGCCAGCAGCGTAAATCACAGGGGCCACGAGCAGTACTTC. Encoded protein: CASSVNHRGHEQYF.

The chain links TRBV5-1 to TRBJ2-7, with 7 positions matching TRBD1. The CDR3 covers 14 residues. CDR1 is SGHRS, CDR2 YFSETQ, per germline. The V segment lost 4 bases and the J segment 0 bases; nucleotides outside the gene matches: 4. CDR3 region: CASSRGDSSYEQYF. In DNA, the CDR3 is TGCGCCAGCAGCCGAGGGGACAGCTCCTACGAGCAGTACTTC.

This clone appeared once. V gene TRBV5-1 combines with J gene TRBJ2-2; D unresolved. The CDR3 runs 15 residues. Germline V CDR1 and CDR2: SGHRS, YFSETQ. The V gene lost 4 bases and the J gene lost 1 base, with 11 bases spanning the gap. As DNA, the CDR3 is TGCGCCAGCAGCGGGCCGGCCAAGAACACCGGGGAGCTGTTTTTT. This translates into CASSGPAKNTGELFF.

This clone has just one count. The chain employs TRBV7-3 and TRBJ2-1; 8 bases are a match to TRBD2. J gave up 7 bases and V 4 bases, and 6 bases lay outside the gene matches. Germline V gene sequence: CDR1 SGHTA, CDR2 FQGTGA. The CDR3 has 14 residues. CDR3 region: CASSSGTSSNEQFF. The CDR3 DNA reads as TGTGCCAGCAGCTCAGGGACTAGTAGTAATGAGCAGTTCTTC.

This sequence joins TRBV7-8 and TRBJ1-2, with TRBD1 matching 11 bases. Germline V CDR1 and CDR2: SGHVS, FQNEAQ. J lost 8 bases, V lost 6 bases, and 11 bases had no gene match. There are 15 residues in the CDR3. The CDR3 protein is CASRPWGQGGGGYTF. The CDR3, as DNA: TGTGCCAGCAGACCCTGGGGACAGGGGGGTGGGGGCTACACCTTC.

The gene calls are TRBV9 and TRBJ2-1; D may be TRBD2 (6 bases). Germline loops: CDR1 SGDLS, CDR2 YYNGEE. This CDR3 contains 13 residues. V was shortened by 2 bases and J by 12 bases, with 15 bases between the two germline ends. The chain's CDR3 is CASSVPGTSRQFF. CDR3 nucleotide sequence: TGTGCCAGCAGCGTCCCCGGGACTTCCCGGCAGTTCTTC.

The chain carries TRBV6-5 and TRBJ2-2; a possible D gene is TRBD1 (6 bases). Between the trimmed V and J ends, which lost 8 bases and 0 bases, there was a span of 10 bases. CDR3 length: 14 residues. Per the germline V gene, CDR1 is MNHEY and CDR2 is SVGAGI. The CDR3 loop is CASQGTPNTGELFF. CDR3 sequence (DNA): TGTGCCAGCCAGGGGACCCCGAACACCGGGGAGCTGTTTTTT.

The V call is TRBV7-9, the J call TRBJ2-7; tentatively, D is TRBD2 (6 bases). The V gene lost 1 base and the J gene lost 6 bases, with 13 bases spanning the gap. This CDR3 contains 14 residues. CDR1 SEHNR and CDR2 FQNEAQ come from the germline V gene (reference sequence). CDR3 region: CASSLELGGSEQYF. DNA for the CDR3: TGTGCCAGCAGCTTAGAGCTGGGGGGTAGCGAGCAGTACTTC.

This chain connects TRBV7-8 to TRBJ1-5, with no clear D. CDR3 size: 17 residues. Germline loops: CDR1 SGHVS, CDR2 FQNEAQ. V dropped 5 bases and J dropped 4 bases, with 21 bases sitting between them. CDR3 region: CASSLNARQVPNQPQHF. The CDR3 DNA reads as TGTGCCAGCAGCCTCAATGCGAGGCAAGTTCCGAATCAGCCCCAGCATTTT. The variable domain in full, with the rest retrieved from reference TRBV7-8 and TRBJ1-5, is GAGVSQSPRYKVAKRGQDVALRCDPISGHVSLFWYQQALGQGPEFLTYFQNEAQLDKSGLPSDRFFAERPEGSVSTLKIQRTQQEDSAVYLCASSLNARQVPNQPQHFGDGTRLSIL.

This chain joins TRBV7-9 and TRBJ2-1; the match to TRBD2 covers 13 bases. The trim removed 3 bases at V and 15 bases at J, leaving 2 bases unmatched. Germline V gene data show CDR1 as SEHNR and CDR2 as FQNEAQ (reference sequence). The CDR3 totals 12 residues. The CDR3 nucleotides read TGTGCCAGCAGCTTGACTAGCGGGGGGAGGTTCTTC. Amino acid sequence: CASSLTSGGRFF.

V gene TRBV5-4 combines with J gene TRBJ2-1, with D possibly matching TRBD1 (6 bases). CDR1 SGHNT and CDR2 YYREEE come from the germline V gene (reference sequence). The length of the CDR3 is 15 residues. V lost 0 bases and J 6 bases, leaving 13 bases between the germline ends. CDR3 residues: CASSLDSLGGNEQFF. CDR3 nucleotide sequence: TGTGCCAGCAGCTTGGACAGCCTAGGGGGCAATGAGCAGTTCTTC. The complete variable domain, with remaining parts taken from reference TRBV5-4 and TRBJ2-1, reads ETGVTQSPTHLIKTRGQQVTLRCSSQSGHNTVSWYQQALGQGPQFIFQYYREEENGRGNFPPRFSGLQFPNYSSELNVNALELDDSALYLCASSLDSLGGNEQFFGPGTRLTVL.

V gene TRBV7-9 combines with J gene TRBJ1-2; TRBD1 agrees at 7 bases. This CDR3 region has 12 residues. The V segment lost 3 bases and the J segment 8 bases; nucleotides outside the gene matches: 3. Germline CDR1 is SEHNR and CDR2 is FQNEAQ (reference sequence). CDR3 amino acids: CASSFGTVGYTF. In DNA, the CDR3 is TGTGCCAGCAGCTTTGGGACAGTCGGCTACACCTTC.

The chain has TRBV6-5 and TRBJ1-2; 9 nucleotides align to TRBD1. The CDR3 totals 14 residues. Germline CDR1 is MNHEY and CDR2 is SVGAGI. J gave up 6 bases and V 5 bases, and 7 bases lay outside the gene matches. The CDR3 coding sequence is TGTGCCAGCAGTCGGGCGGGACAGGGACATGGCTACACCTTC. Its translation is CASSRAGQGHGYTF.

The chain recombines TRBV6-5 with TRBJ1-5, with 9 bases that match TRBD1. This CDR3 has 14 amino acids. Germline V CDR1 and CDR2: MNHEY, SVGAGI. The ends lost 5 bases at V and 5 bases at J; junction bases unmatched: 4. The CDR3 is CASSLDRGDQPQHF. CDR3 in DNA: TGTGCCAGCAGTCTGGACAGGGGCGATCAGCCCCAGCATTTT.

This clone turned up a few times. V is TRBV6-5 and J is TRBJ1-6, with a tentative D call TRBD1 (6 bases). V lost 7 bases to trimming and J lost 7 bases, with 17 bases between them. CDR1 is MNHEY, CDR2 SVGAGI, per germline. This CDR3 contains 15 residues. CDR3 coding DNA: TGTGCCAGCACTGTACAGGGAAGTTTAAATTCACCCCTCCACTTT. It is translated as CASTVQGSLNSPLHF.

A single count supports this clone. The chain recombines TRBV5-4 with TRBJ2-1; 8 nucleotides agree with TRBD1. After removal of 2 bases from V and 0 bases from J, the junction contained 4 bases not matched to a gene. CDR3 length equals 16 residues. The germline V gene encodes CDR1 SGHNT and CDR2 YYREEE (reference sequence). CDR3 DNA: TGTGCCAGCAGCTTATACAGGGGGAACTCCTACAATGAGCAGTTCTTC. It is translated as CASSLYRGNSYNEQFF.

This chain links TRBV7-9 with TRBJ1-2, with 7 bases that match TRBD1. The CDR3 runs 13 residues. The germline V gene has CDR1 SEHNR and CDR2 FQNEAQ (reference sequence). Trimming removed 5 bases from V and 6 bases from J; junction bases left unmatched: 6. CDR3 nucleotides: TGTGCCAGCAGCCCGGGACAGAGCAATGGCTACACCTTC. It translates to CASSPGQSNGYTF.

CDR3 bases: TGCGCCAGCAGCCCCCGGGACAGGGGTTACGAGCAGTACTTC. Protein: CASSPRDRGYEQYF. The V and J genes are TRBV5-1 and TRBJ2-7, with 10 nucleotides matching TRBD1. CDR3 length equals 14 residues. Germline V lookup: CDR1 SGHRS, CDR2 YFSETQ. Trimming cost V 4 bases and J 4 bases; bases outside gene matches: 5. Based on the CDR3 plus reference TRBV5-1 and TRBJ2-7, the full variable domain is KAGVTQTPRYLIKTRGQQVTLSCSPISGHRSVSWYQQTPGQGLQFLFEYFSETQRNKGNFPGRFSGRQFSNSRSEMNVSTLELGDSALYLCASSPRDRGYEQYFGPGTRLTVT.